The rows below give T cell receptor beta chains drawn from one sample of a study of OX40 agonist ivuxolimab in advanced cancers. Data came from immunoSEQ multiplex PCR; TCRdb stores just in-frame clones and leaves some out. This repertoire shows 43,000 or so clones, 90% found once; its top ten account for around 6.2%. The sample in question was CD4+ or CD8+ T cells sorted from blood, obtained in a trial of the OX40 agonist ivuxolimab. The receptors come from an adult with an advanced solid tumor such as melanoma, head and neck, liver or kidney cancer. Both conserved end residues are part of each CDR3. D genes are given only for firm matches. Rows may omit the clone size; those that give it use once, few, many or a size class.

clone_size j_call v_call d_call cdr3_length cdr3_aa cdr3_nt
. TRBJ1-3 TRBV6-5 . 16 CASSYSESPSGNTIYF TGTGCCAGCAGTTACTCAGAGAGCCCCTCTGGAAACACCATATATTTT
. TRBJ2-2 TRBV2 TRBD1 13 CASSSQGTGELFF TGTGCCAGCAGTTCACAGGGGACCGGGGAGCTGTTTTTT
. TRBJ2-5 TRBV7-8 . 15 CASRSVDKIAETQYF TGTGCCAGCAGATCTGTAGACAAAATAGCAGAGACCCAGTACTTC
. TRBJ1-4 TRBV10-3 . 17 CAISPGTGSVGNEKLFF TGTGCCATCAGTCCCGGGACCGGGAGTGTCGGTAATGAAAAACTGTTTTTT
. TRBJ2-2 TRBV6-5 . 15 CASSYRAGNTGELFF TGTGCCAGCAGTTACAGGGCGGGGAACACCGGGGAGCTGTTTTTT
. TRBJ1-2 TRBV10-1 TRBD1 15 CASSIWTGGPGGYTF TGCGCCAGCAGTATATGGACAGGGGGCCCGGGGGGCTACACCTTC
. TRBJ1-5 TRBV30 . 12 CAWAGLGQPQHF TGTGCCTGGGCAGGGTTAGGTCAGCCCCAGCATTTT
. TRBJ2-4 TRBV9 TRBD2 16 CASSPSGVLAKNIQYF TGTGCCAGCAGCCCTAGCGGGGTACTAGCCAAAAACATTCAGTACTTC
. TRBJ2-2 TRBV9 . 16 CASSVAGGGNTGELFF TGTGCCAGCAGCGTAGCTGGAGGGGGGAACACCGGGGAGCTGTTTTTT
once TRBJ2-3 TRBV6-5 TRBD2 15 CASSYPGLAGGTQYF TGTGCCAGCAGTTACCCGGGACTAGCGGGAGGTACGCAGTATTTT
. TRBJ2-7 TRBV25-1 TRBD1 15 CASSYGTGFTYEQYF TGTGCCAGCAGTTACGGGACAGGGTTTACCTACGAGCAGTACTTC
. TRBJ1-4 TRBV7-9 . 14 CASGPQFDVEKLFF TGTGCCAGCGGACCCCAGTTCGACGTAGAAAAACTGTTTTTT
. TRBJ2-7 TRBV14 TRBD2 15 CASSPLAGMGYEQYF TGTGCCAGCAGCCCTTTAGCGGGGATGGGCTACGAGCAGTACTTC
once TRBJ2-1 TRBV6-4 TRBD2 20 CASSERLEGMTSGRSREQFF TGTGCCAGCAGTGAAAGGCTTGAGGGTATGACTAGCGGGAGATCACGGGAGCAGTTCTTC